The present TCR beta chain was sequenced within a study of OX40 agonist ivuxolimab in advanced cancers. Clones were sequenced by immunoSEQ multiplex PCR, and TCRdb holds only the in-frame ones, with some missing. The data show 3,100 or so clones, roughly 79% seen once. This CDR3 region has 16 residues. This clonotype was obtained from an adult with an advanced solid tumor such as melanoma, head and neck, liver or kidney cancer. V usage is TRBV12-1 and J usage is TRBJ1-6; TRBD1 is taken as the D call from the table, unchecked against the DNA. TRBV12-1 is noted as a pseudogene. The specimen was CD4+ or CD8+ T cells sorted from blood, collected in a trial of the OX40 agonist ivuxolimab. The CDR3 region is CASSSHRDRIGSPLHF. For the CDR3, the DNA is TGTGCCAGCAGCTCCCATCGGGACAGGATAGGTTCACCCCTCCACTTT.